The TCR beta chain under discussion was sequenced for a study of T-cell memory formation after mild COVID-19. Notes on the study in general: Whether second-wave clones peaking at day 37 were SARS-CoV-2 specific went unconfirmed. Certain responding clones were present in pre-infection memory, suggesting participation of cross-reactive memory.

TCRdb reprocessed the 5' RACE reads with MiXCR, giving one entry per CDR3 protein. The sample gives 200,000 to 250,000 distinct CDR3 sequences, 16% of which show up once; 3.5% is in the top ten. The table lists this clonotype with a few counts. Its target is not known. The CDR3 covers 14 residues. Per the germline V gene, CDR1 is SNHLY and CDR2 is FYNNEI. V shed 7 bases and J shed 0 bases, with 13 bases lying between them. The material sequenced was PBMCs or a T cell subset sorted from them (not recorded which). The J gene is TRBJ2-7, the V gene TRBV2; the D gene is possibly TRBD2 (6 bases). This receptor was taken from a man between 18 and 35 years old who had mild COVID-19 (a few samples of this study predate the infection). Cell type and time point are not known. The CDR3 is CASTSGTASYEQYF. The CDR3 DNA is TGTGCCAGCACCTCCGGGACTGCCTCCTACGAGCAGTACTTC.